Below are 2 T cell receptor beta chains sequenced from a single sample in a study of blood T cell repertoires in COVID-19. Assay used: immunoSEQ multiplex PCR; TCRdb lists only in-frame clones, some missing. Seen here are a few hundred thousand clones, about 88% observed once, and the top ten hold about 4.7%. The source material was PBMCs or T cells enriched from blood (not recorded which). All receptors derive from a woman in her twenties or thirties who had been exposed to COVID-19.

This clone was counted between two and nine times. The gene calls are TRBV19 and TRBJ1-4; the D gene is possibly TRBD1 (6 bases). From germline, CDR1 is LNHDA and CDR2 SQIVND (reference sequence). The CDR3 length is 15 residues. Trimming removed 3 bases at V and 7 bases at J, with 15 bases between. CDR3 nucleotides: TGTGCCAGTAGTATTGTTCAGGGGATGGCTGAAAAACTGTTTTTT. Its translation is CASSIVQGMAEKLFF.

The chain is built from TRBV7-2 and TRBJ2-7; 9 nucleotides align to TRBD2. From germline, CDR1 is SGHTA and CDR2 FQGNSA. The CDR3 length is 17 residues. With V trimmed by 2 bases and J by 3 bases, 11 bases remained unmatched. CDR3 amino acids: CASSLTGATSGNYEQYF. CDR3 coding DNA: TGTGCCAGCAGCTTAACAGGGGCGACTAGCGGAAACTACGAGCAGTACTTC.